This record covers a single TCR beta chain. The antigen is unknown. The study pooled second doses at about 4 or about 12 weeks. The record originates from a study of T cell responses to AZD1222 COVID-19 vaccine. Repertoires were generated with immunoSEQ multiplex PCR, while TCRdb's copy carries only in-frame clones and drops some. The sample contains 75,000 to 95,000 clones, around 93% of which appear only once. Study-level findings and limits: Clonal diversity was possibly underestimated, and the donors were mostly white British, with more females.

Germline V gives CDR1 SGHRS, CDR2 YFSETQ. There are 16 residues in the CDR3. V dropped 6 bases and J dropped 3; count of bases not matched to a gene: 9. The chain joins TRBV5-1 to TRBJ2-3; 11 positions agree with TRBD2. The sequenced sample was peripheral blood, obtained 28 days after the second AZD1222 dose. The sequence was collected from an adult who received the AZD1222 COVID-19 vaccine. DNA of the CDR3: TGCGCCAGCACCCCTCCGGGACTAGCGGCTACAGATACGCAGTATTTT. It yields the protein CASTPPGLAATDTQYF. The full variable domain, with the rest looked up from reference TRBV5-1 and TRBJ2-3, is KAGVTQTPRYLIKTRGQQVTLSCSPISGHRSVSWYQQTPGQGLQFLFEYFSETQRNKGNFPGRFSGRQFSNSRSEMNVSTLELGDSALYLCASTPPGLAATDTQYFGPGTRLTVL.